Listed here is a single T cell receptor (beta chain). In the original processing: By means of reference gene primer amplification, nucleated cell counts were estimated. TCRdb keeps only in-frame clones here, not all; method: immunoSEQ multiplex PCR. That table furnishes V, J and clone size, whereas the DNA furnished D and trimming. The data hold over 80,000 clones, with about 88% observed a single time. The CDR3 covers 16 residues. The germline CDR1 and CDR2 sequences are LNHDA and SQIVND (reference sequence). V dropped 5 bases and J dropped 2 bases, with 18 bases sitting between them. The sample is drawn from a study of blood T cell repertoires in COVID-19.

Sequenced: peripheral blood. V usage is TRBV19 and J usage is TRBJ1-2, with D perhaps matching TRBD1 (5 bases). The receptor's source is an elderly woman with acute or convalescent COVID-19. The CDR3 DNA follows: TGTGCCAGTAGTTCGCACGTGGGGACTATGAACTATGGCTACACCTTC. Translated, it gives CASSSHVGTMNYGYTF. Looking up the rest from reference TRBV19 and TRBJ1-2 gives the full variable domain: DGGITQSPKYLFRKEGQNVTLSCEQNLNHDAMYWYRQDPGQGLRLIYYSQIVNDFQKGDIAEGYSVSREKKESFPLTVTSAQKNPTAFYLCASSSHVGTMNYGYTFGSGTRLTVV.